This entry concerns a single TCR beta chain. The sample is drawn from a study of T cells in women clearing cervical HPV infection. Using immunoSEQ multiplex PCR, the repertoire was profiled, and TCRdb retains in-frame clones only, with some absent. This specimen shows almost 20,000 clones; the ten leading clones hold 2.5% to 3.5%. This TCR derives from a woman aged 18-70 years with a cervical HPV16 infection that either progressed to CIN3+ or cleared (not recorded which). Sequencing was done on a sample of blood buffy coat.

The chain's CDR3 is CASSQGGGFSYEQYF. CDR3 DNA (partial): TGTGCCAGCAGCCAAGGGGGGGGTTTCTCCTACGAG. J is TRBJ2-7 and V is TRBV11-2, with D possibly being TRBD2 (7 bases). The sequenced fragment ends 3 residues before the CDR3 boundary, so the rest is inferred from the germline J gene. The CDR3 is made up of 15 amino acids. Between the trimmed V and J ends, which lost 5 bases and 0 bases, there was a span of 14 bases. Germline CDR1 reads SGHAT; CDR2 reads FQNNGV.